One and the same sample provided the 23 T cell receptor beta chains below, sequenced in a study of monozygotic twins with inflammatory bowel disease (dated by TCRdb to between 2018 and 2021). The library was obtained by 5' RACE. Sequencing relied on an Illumina HiSeq 2500. The reads underwent TCRdb reprocessing, giving one record for each CDR3 protein sequence and no DNA. In this sample's table one finds approximately 400,000 distinct CDR3 sequences. The ten largest clones represent less than 2.5% of the sample. Sample: blood. All receptors come from a human donor with ulcerative colitis or Crohn's disease, or a healthy co-twin of an affected twin (not recorded which).

The chain uses TRBV4-1 and TRBJ2-4; the TCRdb D gene call, TRBD1, has no DNA to confirm it. The germline CDR1 and CDR2 sequences are MGHRA and YSYEKL. CDR3 length: 16 residues. This CDR3 is CASSQGKGQDKNIQYF.

J is TRBJ2-1 and V is TRBV5-4; TCRdb names TRBD1, which stays unverified in the absence of DNA. The CDR3 consists of 17 residues. Germline CDR1 reads SGHNT; CDR2 reads YYREEE (reference sequence). This CDR3 is CASSFVTGTGVYNEQFF.

The chain joins TRBV24-1 to TRBJ2-7. The CDR3 is made up of 12 amino acids. Per germline, CDR1 KGHDR and CDR2 SFDVKD. The CDR3 reads CATSDLEYEQYF.

The rearrangement uses TRBV3-1 and TRBJ2-7; TCRdb gives TRBD1 as the D gene, but with no DNA this cannot be confirmed. This CDR3 spans 15 amino acids. Germline V lookup: CDR1 LGHDT, CDR2 YNNKEL (reference sequence). The CDR3 loop reads CASSQGDRGDYEQYF.

CDR3 loop: CASSLGASREAFF. The chain is built from TRBV12-3 or TRBV12-4 and TRBJ1-1; no DNA is available, so the TRBD1 call from TCRdb remains unchecked. CDR3 length: 13 residues.

The chain couples TRBV7-8 to TRBJ2-1; the TRBD1 assignment by TCRdb is unverifiable without DNA. CDR1 is SGHVS and CDR2 is FQNEAQ in the germline V gene. The length of the CDR3 is 15 residues. This chain's CDR3 is CASSQDRGLGDEQFF.

The chain couples TRBV5-1 to TRBJ2-2. The CDR3 totals 15 residues. Germline values: CDR1 SGHRS, CDR2 YFSETQ. The CDR3 loop is CASSLNVVGSGELFF.

The chain couples TRBV11-3 to TRBJ2-3; absent DNA, TCRdb's TRBD1 call cannot be checked. This CDR3 contains 15 residues. The germline V gene has CDR1 SGHNT and CDR2 YENEEA. The CDR3 reads CASSLRGSGTDTQYF.

This chain uses TRBV18 with TRBJ1-5; TCRdb reports TRBD1, a call that lacks DNA to check it against. The CDR3 has 14 amino acids. Germline CDR1 KGHSH, CDR2 LQKENI. This chain's CDR3 is CASSPGGSHQPQHF.

The V and J genes are TRBV9 and TRBJ2-5; lacking DNA, the TRBD2 call made by TCRdb goes unchecked. Germline V gene lookup returns CDR1 SGDLS and CDR2 YYNGEE. This CDR3 contains 15 residues. CDR3 protein: CASSVSPAGVETQYF.

The chain is built from TRBV28 and TRBJ1-2; TCRdb's assignment of TRBD1 cannot be checked, as there is no DNA. This CDR3 contains 13 residues. The germline V gene has CDR1 MDHEN and CDR2 SYDVKM. CDR3 sequence reads: CASSQRSRGGYTF.

The rearrangement links TRBV5-1 to TRBJ1-2; the TRBD1 assignment by TCRdb is unverifiable without DNA. This CDR3 spans 13 amino acids. Germline CDR1 reads SGHRS; CDR2 reads YFSETQ. Here the CDR3 reads CASSLGQGNGYTF. The full variable domain, rest sourced from reference TRBV5-1 and TRBJ1-2, is KAGVTQTPRYLIKTRGQQVTLSCSPISGHRSVSWYQQTPGQGLQFLFEYFSETQRNKGNFPGRFSGRQFSNSRSEMNVSTLELGDSALYLCASSLGQGNGYTFGSGTRLTVV.

The CDR3 spells CSARKFGFDQPQHF. V gene TRBV20-1 combines with J gene TRBJ1-5. This CDR3 comprises 14 residues. CDR1 is DFQATT, CDR2 SNEGSKA, per germline (reference sequence).

This chain joins TRBV4-1 and TRBJ1-5; no DNA is available, so the TRBD1 call from TCRdb remains unchecked. The CDR3 is made up of 18 amino acids. Germline V lookup: CDR1 MGHRA, CDR2 YSYEKL. CDR3 residues: CASSQEDRGHGGNQPQHF.

The chain is built from TRBV12-3 or TRBV12-4 and TRBJ2-7. The CDR3 consists of 12 residues. The CDR3 is CASSLAVSEQYF.

The rearrangement links TRBV28 to TRBJ1-5. Germline loops: CDR1 MDHEN, CDR2 SYDVKM. The CDR3 has 15 amino acids. This CDR3 is CASSIGGVGDQPQHF.

The V and J genes are TRBV29-1 and TRBJ2-1; as DNA is missing, the TRBD2 call by TCRdb cannot be tested. Germline V gives CDR1 SQVTM, CDR2 ANQGSEA. This CDR3 is 15 amino acids long. The CDR3 is CSTGGLAGTYNEQFF.

The gene calls are TRBV12-3 or TRBV12-4 and TRBJ1-5; absent DNA, TCRdb's TRBD1 call cannot be checked. This CDR3 contains 14 residues. CDR3 sequence: CASSTGTGHQPQHF.

This chain links TRBV7-9 with TRBJ2-5; TCRdb gives TRBD1 as the D gene, but with no DNA this cannot be confirmed. The CDR3 covers 14 residues. The V gene's germline CDR1 is SEHNR and CDR2 FQNEAQ (reference sequence). The CDR3 is CASSFDRVRETQYF.

J is TRBJ2-1 and V is TRBV6-5; TCRdb names TRBD1, which stays unverified in the absence of DNA. Germline V gene lookup returns CDR1 MNHEY and CDR2 SVGAGI. This CDR3 has 13 amino acids. The CDR3 is CASSSLGRTRLFF.

The chain links TRBV4-1 to TRBJ2-7; TCRdb reports TRBD2, a call that lacks DNA to check it against. Germline lookup yields CDR1 MGHRA and CDR2 YSYEKL. This CDR3 is built from 18 residues. CDR3 region: CASSQPQLGLAGVYEQYF.

The rearrangement joins TRBV7-2 to TRBJ1-2; TCRdb returns TRBD1, unconfirmable since there is no DNA. In germline, CDR1 is SGHTA, CDR2 FQGNSA. CDR3 length: 16 residues. The CDR3 reads CASSLPSGAGNYGYTF.

This chain uses TRBV11-2 with TRBJ2-7; TCRdb's D call of TRBD1 is untestable without DNA. This CDR3 comprises 18 residues. Germline V lookup: CDR1 SGHAT, CDR2 FQNNGV. CDR3 amino acids: CASKPSRDRAGLSYEQYF.